This TCR beta chain was profiled in a study of shared clonotypes between healthy human individuals. Study at large: Three plates each covered CD4 naive and memory; CD8 naive two, CD8 memory one. Whole-study findings and limits: In contrast to clonotypes shared by all four donors, non-shared clonotypes had lower generation probabilities.

Donation came from healthy HIV-negative adults that had no recent acute infections or vaccinations. Splitting of CD4+ cells produced CD45RA+ naive and CD45RA-negative memory subsets. With respect to this clone: Antigen unknown.

Produced via immunoSEQ multiplex PCR; TCRdb's table is partial and in-frame only. The sample lists approximately 1,000,000 clones; approximately 80% were seen once. This receptor was identified in a man younger than 35 in good health. Some clones in this sample may be carry-over from other donors' samples. The sample was memory CD4+ T cells from PBMCs. Subset given: CD45RA-negative fraction.

CDR3: CAISNYTGELFF. CDR3 nucleotide sequence: TGTGCCATCAGTAATTACACCGGGGAGCTGTTTTTT. The V and J genes are TRBV10-3 and TRBJ2-2; no reliable D call. The CDR3 spans 12 residues. Trimming removed 5 bases at V and 3 bases at J, with 4 bases between. Germline V gene lookup returns CDR1 ENHRY and CDR2 SYGVKD.